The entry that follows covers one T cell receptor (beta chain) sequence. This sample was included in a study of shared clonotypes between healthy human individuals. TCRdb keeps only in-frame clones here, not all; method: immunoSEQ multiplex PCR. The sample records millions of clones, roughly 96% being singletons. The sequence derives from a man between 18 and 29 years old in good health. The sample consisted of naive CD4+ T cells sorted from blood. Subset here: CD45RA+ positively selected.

The CDR3 bases are TGTGCCAGCAGCTTGTCGCGGACCGGGGAGCTGTTTTTT. Translation gives CASSLSRTGELFF. V is TRBV11-3 and J is TRBJ2-2; D gene ambiguous. Germline V gene sequence: CDR1 SGHNT, CDR2 YENEEA. V lost 3 bases to trimming and J lost 5 bases, with 7 bases between them. CDR3 length: 13 amino acids.